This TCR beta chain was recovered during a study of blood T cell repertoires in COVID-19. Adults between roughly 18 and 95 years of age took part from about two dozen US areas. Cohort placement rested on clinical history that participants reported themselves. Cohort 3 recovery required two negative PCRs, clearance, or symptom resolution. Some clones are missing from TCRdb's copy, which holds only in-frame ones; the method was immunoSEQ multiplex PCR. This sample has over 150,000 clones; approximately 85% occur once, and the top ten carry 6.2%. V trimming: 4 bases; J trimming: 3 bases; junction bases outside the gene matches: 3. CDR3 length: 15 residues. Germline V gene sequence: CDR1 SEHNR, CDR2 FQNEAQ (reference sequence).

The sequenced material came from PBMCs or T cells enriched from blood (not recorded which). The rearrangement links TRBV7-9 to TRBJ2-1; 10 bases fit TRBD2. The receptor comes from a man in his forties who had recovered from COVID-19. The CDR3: CASSSLAGSYNEQFF. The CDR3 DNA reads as TGTGCCAGCAGCTCACTAGCGGGGAGCTACAATGAGCAGTTCTTC. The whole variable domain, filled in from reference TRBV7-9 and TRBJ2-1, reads DTGVSQNPRHKITKRGQNVTFRCDPISEHNRLYWYRQTLGQGPEFLTYFQNEAQLEKSRLLSDRFSAERPKGSFSTLEIQRTEQGDSAMYLCASSSLAGSYNEQFFGPGTRLTVL.